A selection of T cell receptor beta chains follows, all from one sample in a study of shared clonotypes between healthy human individuals. Profiled with immunoSEQ multiplex PCR; TCRdb holds only in-frame clones, not every one. Of hundreds of thousands of clones in the sample, roughly 95% were seen once. Material for sequencing was naive CD8+ T cells sorted from blood. These receptors originate from a woman younger than 45 in good health. The CDR3 runs from the conserved cysteine through the conserved F or W. A D gene is named only where the DNA matches it firmly. Some rows have no size entry. The others give once, few or many, or a class for an expanded clone.

v_call	d_call	clone_size	j_call	cdr3_aa	cdr3_nt
TRBV2	TRBD1	.	TRBJ2-1	CASSVDRGGYNEQFF	TGTGCCAGCAGTGTAGACAGGGGGGGGTACAATGAGCAGTTCTTC
TRBV4-1	TRBD1	.	TRBJ1-5	CASSHPTGGNQPQHF	TGCGCCAGCAGCCACCCAACAGGGGGCAATCAGCCCCAGCATTTT
TRBV29-1	.	.	TRBJ2-7	CSVVAAQNYEQYF	TGCAGCGTTGTTGCTGCACAAAACTACGAGCAGTACTTC
TRBV5-4	.	.	TRBJ2-7	CASRFSGGPYEQYF	TGTGCCAGCAGGTTCTCCGGGGGACCGTACGAGCAGTACTTC
TRBV28	TRBD1	.	TRBJ2-7	CASTRGQPYEQYF	TGTGCCAGCACGAGGGGGCAGCCCTACGAGCAGTACTTC
TRBV27	.	once	TRBJ2-3	CASSLNKADTQYF	TGTGCCAGCAGTTTAAATAAGGCAGATACGCAGTATTTT
TRBV5-5	.	.	TRBJ2-5	CASSLGVSQGKETQYF	TGTGCCAGCAGCTTGGGGGTCAGCCAGGGGAAAGAGACCCAGTACTTC
TRBV27	.	.	TRBJ2-7	CASSLSGSSYEQYF	TGTGCCAGCAGTTTGTCCGGAAGCTCCTACGAGCAGTACTTC
TRBV7-6	.	.	TRBJ1-5	CASSLGINQPQHF	TGTGCCAGCAGCTTAGGCATTAATCAGCCCCAGCATTTT
TRBV27	TRBD2	.	TRBJ2-7	CASSLSPGSGYYEQYF	TGTGCCAGCAGTCTTTCCCCTGGTAGCGGGTACTACGAGCAGTACTTC
TRBV29-1	.	.	TRBJ1-2	CSVVGDRESNYGYTF	TGCAGCGTTGTGGGGGATCGGGAGTCTAACTATGGCTACACCTTC
TRBV7-2	.	.	TRBJ2-5	CASSLVPGSSQETQYF	TGTGCCAGCAGCTTAGTTCCAGGGTCGTCCCAAGAGACCCAGTACTTC
TRBV27	TRBD2	.	TRBJ2-7	CASSSSGRAIEQYF	TGTGCCAGCAGTTCCAGCGGGAGGGCAATCGAGCAGTACTTC
TRBV28	TRBD2	.	TRBJ2-1	CASGGYKEREANEQFF	TGTGCCAGCGGGGGCTATAAGGAGCGGGAGGCCAATGAGCAGTTCTTC
TRBV5-1	TRBD2	.	TRBJ2-1	CASSPGRGGSSYNEQFF	TGCGCCAGCAGCCCCGGGCGGGGGGGGAGTTCCTACAATGAGCAGTTCTTC
TRBV29-1	.	.	TRBJ2-7	CSVIISEYLYEQYF	TGCAGCGTGATTATATCCGAATATTTGTACGAGCAGTACTTC
TRBV19	.	.	TRBJ2-3	CASSPTMQGTDTQYF	TGTGCCAGTAGCCCGACGATGCAGGGCACAGATACGCAGTATTTT
TRBV7-8	TRBD2	once	TRBJ2-3	CASSDSRLASSTDTQYF	TGTGCCAGCAGCGATAGTAGACTAGCCTCTAGCACAGATACGCAGTATTTT
TRBV9	.	.	TRBJ2-5	CASSTRMASQETQYF	TGTGCCAGCAGCACCCGTATGGCGAGCCAAGAGACCCAGTACTTC
TRBV6-1	.	.	TRBJ2-1	CASRKGNEQFF	TGTGCCAGCAGGAAAGGGAATGAGCAGTTCTTC
TRBV6-1	.	once	TRBJ1-5	CASSEWGDQPQHF	TGTGCCAGCAGTGAATGGGGCGACCAGCCCCAGCATTTT
TRBV7-9	.	.	TRBJ2-5	CASIHMAGLEETQYF	TGTGCCAGCATCCACATGGCGGGGTTGGAAGAGACCCAGTACTTC
TRBV5-1	.	.	TRBJ1-2	CASSLAGGEAYGYTF	TGCGCCAGCAGCTTGGCGGGCGGGGAGGCCTATGGCTACACCTTC
TRBV30	.	.	TRBJ2-1	CAWTTPGYNEQFF	TGTGCCTGGACTACCCCCGGTTACAATGAGCAGTTCTTC
TRBV28	TRBD1	.	TRBJ2-7	CASSLGQAGGLREQYF	TGTGCCAGCAGTTTGGGTCAGGCAGGGGGCCTACGGGAGCAGTACTTC
TRBV15	.	.	TRBJ1-5	CATRIDRLSNQPQHF	TGTGCCACCAGAATCGACAGACTTAGCAATCAGCCCCAGCATTTT
TRBV4-1	TRBD1	.	TRBJ2-3	CASSLRQGVPDTQYF	TGCGCCAGCAGCCTCCGACAGGGAGTCCCAGATACGCAGTATTTT
TRBV5-8	.	.	TRBJ2-5	CASSLGLGETQYF	TGTGCCAGCAGCTTGGGACTTGGGGAGACCCAGTACTTC
TRBV23-1	TRBD1	.	TRBJ2-6	CARTTNSQGALSGANVLTF	TGCGCCAGGACCACAAATTCACAGGGGGCATTATCTGGGGCCAACGTCCTGACTTTC
TRBV7-2	TRBD1	.	TRBJ2-7	CASSLTRTGVSYEQYF	TGTGCCAGCAGCCTAACCCGGACAGGGGTCTCCTACGAGCAGTACTTC
TRBV2	.	.	TRBJ2-3	CASKGYSETSTDTQYF	TGTGCCAGCAAGGGCTATTCGGAAACTAGCACAGATACGCAGTATTTT
TRBV28	.	.	TRBJ2-7	CASSYGGMYEQYF	TGTGCCAGCAGCTATGGGGGTATGTACGAGCAGTACTTC
TRBV5-4	TRBD2	.	TRBJ2-1	CASSPGLVGYGNEQFF	TGTGCCAGCAGCCCCGGACTAGTCGGGTATGGTAATGAGCAGTTCTTC
TRBV5-1	.	.	TRBJ2-7	CASSLASSYEQYF	TGCGCCAGCAGCTTGGCCAGCTCTTACGAGCAGTACTTC
TRBV19	TRBD1	once	TRBJ1-5	CASSIDLLGQGFSAQPQHF	TGTGCCAGTAGTATAGATCTATTAGGACAGGGTTTCTCGGCTCAGCCCCAGCATTTT
TRBV15	.	.	TRBJ2-5	CATSREFQETQYF	TGTGCCACCAGCAGGGAGTTTCAAGAGACCCAGTACTTC
TRBV18	.	.	TRBJ1-1	CASSPPDNTEAFF	TGTGCCAGCTCACCACCGGATAACACTGAAGCTTTCTTT
TRBV19	TRBD1	.	TRBJ2-7	CASSPGQVHEQYF	TGTGCCAGTAGTCCGGGACAGGTCCACGAGCAGTACTTC
TRBV7-9	.	once	TRBJ2-7	CASSLSQGTPEQYF	TGTGCCAGCAGCTTATCGCAGGGAACTCCTGAGCAGTACTTC
TRBV4-1	TRBD1	.	TRBJ2-1	CASSQNTGGSEQFF	TGCGCCAGCAGCCAAAATACAGGGGGCAGTGAGCAGTTCTTC
TRBV7-9	.	.	TRBJ2-7	CASSPGHGTYEQYF	TGTGCCAGCAGCCCGGGACACGGAACCTACGAGCAGTACTTC
TRBV27	TRBD1	.	TRBJ2-5	CASSWDRGETQYF	TGTGCCAGCAGTTGGGACAGGGGTGAGACCCAGTACTTC